The next 8 T cell receptor beta chains were all read from a single sample in a study of T cell repertoires in cytomegalovirus infection. TCRdb itself ran the reads through MiXCR, one entry per CDR3 protein. The sample consists of about 140,000 distinct CDR3 sequences, about 6% of them appearing once. Sequenced material: PBMCs. These receptors all come from a human donor in good health (CMV status not recorded). Some clones in this sample may be carry-over from other donors' samples.

In this sample, this clonotype turned up many times. The V gene is TRBV6-1, the J gene TRBJ1-1; possible D gene TRBD1, 5 bases. V was cut by 5 bases and J by 1 base, with 17 bases left in between. CDR1 MNHNS and CDR2 SASEGT come from the germline V gene. The CDR3 loop spans 16 amino acids. CDR3 amino acids: CASSSIGGGKNTEAFF. CDR3 in DNA: TGTGCCAGCAGTTCAATCGGGGGAGGTAAGAACACTGAAGCTTTCTTT.

This clonotype was seen at least ten times. The rearrangement joins TRBV7-2 to TRBJ2-3; 8 bases fit TRBD1. CDR1 is SGHTA and CDR2 is FQGNSA in the germline V gene. The CDR3 has 18 residues. J lost 1 base, V lost 2 bases, and 11 bases had no gene match. The CDR3: CASSLSPGGVWGTDTQYF. For the CDR3, the DNA is TGTGCCAGCAGCTTATCCCCAGGGGGCGTATGGGGCACAGATACGCAGTATTTT.

This clonotype was counted at least ten times. The chain joins TRBV7-8 to TRBJ2-1, with 7 bases matching TRBD1. Germline trimming cut 2 bases from V and 2 bases from J; bases unmatched to any gene: 3. The CDR3 contains 15 residues. Germline V CDR1 and CDR2: SGHVS, FQNEAQ. The CDR3 protein is CASSLTGATYNEQFF. DNA for the CDR3: TGTGCCAGCAGCTTAACAGGGGCAACCTACAATGAGCAGTTCTTC.

This clonotype was seen a handful of times. The CDR3 here is CASSFKVYEQYF. The DNA for the CDR3 is TGTGCCAGCAGTTTTAAAGTTTACGAGCAGTACTTC. V usage is TRBV28 and J usage is TRBJ2-7, with D hard to call. The CDR3 is 12 amino acids. Trimming removed 3 bases from V and 4 bases from J, with 7 bases in between. The germline V gene encodes CDR1 MDHEN and CDR2 SYDVKM.

This clonotype was seen ten or more times. This chain connects TRBV12-3 or TRBV12-4 to TRBJ2-5; D not certain. CDR3 size: 14 residues. V lost 7 bases, J lost 0 bases, and 12 bases lay in between. CDR3: CASTTEPYQETQYF. The CDR3 DNA sequence: TGTGCCAGCACCACGGAACCGTACCAAGAGACCCAGTACTTC.

V usage is TRBV6-6 and J usage is TRBJ1-2; no clear D. This CDR3 region has 15 residues. V was clipped by 3 bases and J by 0 bases, with 11 bases between them. Per the germline V gene, CDR1 is MNHNY and CDR2 is SVGAGI (reference sequence). The CDR3, as DNA: TGTGCCAGCAGTTATCGTCGGGTTCCTAACTATGGCTACACCTTC. It yields the protein CASSYRRVPNYGYTF.

This clonotype was seen ten or more times. The rearrangement links TRBV28 to TRBJ1-4; possible D gene TRBD1, 6 bases. Germline lookup yields CDR1 MDHEN and CDR2 SYDVKM. Trimming shortened V by 5 bases and J by 8 bases, and 15 bases separated the two germline ends. The CDR3 length is 14 residues. For the CDR3, the DNA is TGTGCCAGCAGTGTTAGACAGGCCTTCGAAAAACTGTTTTTT. Its translation is CASSVRQAFEKLFF.

This clonotype was counted only a few times. V usage is TRBV20-1 and J usage is TRBJ2-3; D unclear. Germline CDR1 is DFQATT and CDR2 is SNEGSKA (reference sequence). This CDR3 spans 17 amino acids. Between the trimmed V and J ends, which lost 6 bases and 2 bases, there was a span of 24 bases. The CDR3 spells CSADGRSIPGDTDTQYF. The CDR3 nucleotides read TGCAGTGCCGACGGCCGCTCAATCCCTGGGGACACAGATACGCAGTATTTT.